This TCR beta chain comes out of a study of cytomegalovirus exposure and HLA in healthy donors (dated by TCRdb to about 2017). The study in broad terms: According to an earlier analysis of 450 to 650 of the donors, 200 million or so T cells yielded 117 million unique TCR beta sequences and around 300 Gb of sequence data. The number of typed donors differed by locus: about 620-640 for A, B, C, DRB1 and DQB1; some 500 for DQA1; approximately 600 for DPA1; and some 430 for DPB1. The T cell repertoires of under 750 subjects were profiled by immunosequencing and related to cytomegalovirus serostatus. Among the roughly 370 genotyped donors, around 79% belonged to the genetic ancestry cluster associated with self-reported Caucasian donors. Every repertoire in the discovery cohort had been generated on one and the same sequencing platform. Along with the 666-subject first cohort, a separate validation cohort of over a hundred different subjects was used. Among around 400 genotyped donors of the cohort, an average of roughly 230,000 unique TCR beta nucleotide sequences was sequenced per donor, of which 15% to 20% were non-productive. To predict cytomegalovirus infection status, the study brought together high-throughput TCR immunosequencing, statistical association of individual TCRs with disease status, and machine learning. A handful of DR-DQ haplotypes were handled as single units for association and clustering because linkage in the cohort was strong. Genome-wide SNP genotypes for about 65% of the roughly 670 donors were used in a later genetic analysis, which treated that subset as a discovery cohort. Both class I and class II loci were covered by HLA typing, at four-digit resolution. To study patterns of TCR occurrence, a later analysis re-analyzed previously published TCR beta repertoires from around 700 donors and added high-resolution HLA genotyping. Donor age, sex, ethnicity and CMV serostatus were compiled alongside the repertoire data. The later analysis used no new phenotypic data to find candidate immune exposures, relying instead on TCR beta sequences and their occurrence across donors. In an earlier analysis of more than 550 of the donors, high-throughput TCR beta sequencing was used to judge whether each TCR beta V gene segment behaved as functional or pseudogenic. The study aimed to test whether cataloging public T cell receptors could reveal signatures of past pathogen exposure. An early release that covered about 640 HLA-typed donors contained approximately 290 gigabases of sequencing data and 75 million to 100 million unique TCR sequences. Results the study describes overall, beyond this receptor: Correlated functional status among segregating V segments might reflect linkage disequilibrium, but an unknown experimental factor could not be ruled out. V-gene and J-gene trimming of TCR beta chains was associated with a missense DCLRE1C variant in a later genetic analysis, and the association was replicated in an independent cohort. In a later analysis, HLA-associated TCR beta chains were found to be more clonally expanded and to have lower generation probabilities than equally common non-associated chains. When HLA alleles, especially DR and DQ, strongly co-occurred, attributing TCR associations to individual alleles was difficult. The study listed over 150 TCR beta chains as associated with cytomegalovirus. Because HLA typing was unavailable for some donors at each locus, only the typed subset was used in association tests. According to a later genetic analysis, donors in an Asian-associated ancestry cluster had fewer N-insertions in productive TCRs than the approximately 700-donor mean. The sequencing pipeline was judged likely to have produced a cluster of highly shared sequence variants as a technical artifact. In a later analysis, most CMV-associated TCR beta chains were found to appear HLA-restricted, with HLA associations seemingly driven largely by CMV exposure. The presence/absence analyses assumed that sequencing depth was roughly uniform across donors, and that assumption may not be true. A further reported finding was that TCR beta sequences accurately predicted the HLA-A and HLA-B alleles for most subjects in the first cohort. In vitro tests confirmed that three of the cytomegalovirus-associated TCR beta chains recognize cytomegalovirus antigens. The classifier was reported to diagnose cytomegalovirus status with high specificity and sensitivity in both the original and validation cohorts. An earlier analysis of several hundred of the donors showed that most TCR beta V segments appeared in productive rearrangements either about 87% or about 30% of the time, which broadly matched IMGT annotations. Because the 87-base-pair reads could not distinguish some IMGT-functional V segments, including TRBV6-2 and TRBV6-3, those segments were excluded. The only immune exposure information available for the cohort was CMV serostatus. At a false discovery rate of 0.05, a later analysis linked around 17,000 TCR beta sequences to specific HLA alleles. The authors suggested that the approach could potentially be generalized to other disease states and immunological phenotypes. In a later analysis, the rate of TCR association differed among HLA loci, with DRB1 alleles having the most associated TCRs and HLA-C alleles having the fewest. In this cohort, only TCR beta chains were sequenced, and detectable features were limited by the absence of alpha or paired-chain data. The earlier analysis of a few hundred of the donors excluded fewer than 20 rarely observed V segments, including chromosome 9 orphons, because counts were too low. A later analysis reported that several top co-occurrence clusters appeared linked to parvovirus B19, influenza, CMV and Epstein-Barr virus. Most TCR sequences were seen in very few donors, while some public TCRs were found in many individuals.

The germline V and J ends show losses of 7 bases and 4 bases respectively, and no gene match explains 9 bases of the junction. The CDR3 goes from the cysteine to the phenylalanine over 14 residues. Here the CDR3 DNA is all that survives: 42 bases in frame from base 1. Via the germline V gene (reference sequence), CDR1 is SEHNR and CDR2 FQNEAQ. The cohort comprised some 730 healthy bone marrow donors. Cohort members were all nominally healthy when sampled, although unrecorded immune exposures were likely present. The donor tested CMV seronegative, placing the donor among the roughly 340 seronegative members of the cohort. Each donor provided a peripheral blood sample, and peripheral blood mononuclear cells were used for TCR beta sequencing. Genomic DNA extraction from the blood cell samples was performed with the Qiagen DNeasy Blood Extraction Kit. With respect to this clone: Its antigen target is currently unknown. Per-base qualities were not stored, and no clone one base away is much larger.

Library generation was performed with the immunoSEQ multiplex PCR assay. A mixture of 60 forward primers for TCR Vbeta segments and 13 reverse primers for TCR Jbeta segments was used in the multiplex PCR. The CDR3 region of rearranged TCR beta genes was amplified from genomic DNA by a multiplex PCR assay. The amplified TCR beta libraries were sequenced on the Illumina HiSeq System as 87-base-pair reads. The authors' analysis ran thus. A later analysis counted about 82 million unique TCR beta chains across the 550 to 750 repertoires, and roughly 11 million of these chains were shared by at least two donors. Raw reads were error-corrected and collapsed into unique sequences by a nearest-neighbor algorithm in which closely related sequences were merged to remove PCR and sequencing errors. To assign V, D and J gene segments, CDR3 sequences were aligned to IMGT reference sequences. For a sequence to be retained, a match of at least six nucleotides to both a V gene segment and a J gene segment was required. Rearrangements were called productive when the CDR3 lacked stop codons and stayed in frame with V and J; all others were non-productive. Following IMGT convention, CDR3 was defined as the stretch from the second conserved V-encoded cysteine to the conserved J-encoded phenylalanine. The earlier analysis of fewer than 750 of the donors excluded sequences that lacked an unambiguous match to a single V gene segment. An earlier analysis of approximately 590 of the donors classified V segments as functional when productive rearrangements were above 56.7% and as segregating when the standard deviation between donors was above 5%. A statistical classification framework was developed to diagnose cytomegalovirus status using the catalog of TCR beta chain sequences. V and J gene assignment, in a later analysis, came from comparing TCR nucleotide sequences with IMGT/GENE-DB human TR gene sequences. In a later analysis, CDR3 sequences and most-parsimonious VDJ recombination scenarios were assigned using the TCRdist pipeline. A later analysis defined each TCR beta chain by its CDR3 amino acid sequence plus V-gene family, and excluded reads lacking a unique V-gene family. To address suspected cross-contamination and a sequencing artifact, a later analysis removed roughly 580 highly shared, low-generation-probability nucleotide sequences. In a later analysis, a clonal expansion index for each public chain was calculated from normalized within-repertoire ranks of inferred template counts. In a later analysis, generation probabilities were computed with a VDJ recombination model fitted to out-of-frame rearrangements, and the resulting probabilities were checked against IGoR. In a later analysis, hypergeometric tests were used to score TCR-TCR, TCR-HLA and TCR-CMV co-occurrence, with a repertoire-size bias correction applied to TCR pairs. A later analysis estimated false discovery rates by permuting HLA or CMV assignments 20 times. In a later analysis, co-occurring TCRs were grouped using DBSCAN, with TCRdist sequence similarity added in when clustering inside HLA-allele-positive subsets. Repertoires with fewer than 30,000 or more than 120,000 public chains, plus five repertoires with anomalous nucleotide sharing, were excluded from co-occurrence clustering. This immuneACCESS table, as held by TCRdb, lists in-frame sequences with V and J called but not all clones. Of the missing ones, under half trace to an unresolved V gene in checked studies; the others have no known cause. The V and J calls and clone size were taken over from that table, and D and trimming were inferred from the DNA. The sample records some 200,000 clones, roughly 84% of which are singletons. The ten largest make up roughly 0.23% of the sample.

Sequencing was performed on PBMCs. The V and J segments used are TRBV7-9 and TRBJ1-2; 7 bases in between match TRBD1. This sequence originates from a girl under three years old in good health and CMV-seronegative. The nucleotides are TGTGCCAGCACCCCTGGGACAGTTAGCTATGGCTACACCTTC. Its protein product is CASTPGTVSYGYTF. Where the CDR3 stops, the reference TRBV7-9 and TRBJ1-2 genes take over; the full variable domain is DTGVSQNPRHKITKRGQNVTFRCDPISEHNRLYWYRQTLGQGPEFLTYFQNEAQLEKSRLLSDRFSAERPKGSFSTLEIQRTEQGDSAMYLCASTPGTVSYGYTFGSGTRLTVV.